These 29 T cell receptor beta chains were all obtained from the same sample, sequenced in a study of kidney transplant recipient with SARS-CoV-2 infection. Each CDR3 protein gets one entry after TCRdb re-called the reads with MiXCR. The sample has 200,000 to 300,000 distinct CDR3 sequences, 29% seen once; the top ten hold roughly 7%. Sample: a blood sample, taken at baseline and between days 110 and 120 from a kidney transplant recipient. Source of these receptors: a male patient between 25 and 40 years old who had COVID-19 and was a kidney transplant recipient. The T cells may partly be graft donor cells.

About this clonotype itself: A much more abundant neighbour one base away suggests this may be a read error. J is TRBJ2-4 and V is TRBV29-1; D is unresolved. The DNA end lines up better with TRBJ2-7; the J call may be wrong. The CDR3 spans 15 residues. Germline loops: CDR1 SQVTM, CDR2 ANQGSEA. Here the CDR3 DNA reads TGCAGCGTTGGGAGAACACCGGGTTTATCCAGCGAGCAGTACTTC. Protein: CSVGRTPGLSSEQYF.

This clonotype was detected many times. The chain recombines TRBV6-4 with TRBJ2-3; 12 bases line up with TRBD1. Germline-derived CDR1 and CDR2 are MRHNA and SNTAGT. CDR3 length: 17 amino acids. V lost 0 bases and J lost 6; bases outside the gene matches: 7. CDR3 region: CASSDSAGTGGADTQYF. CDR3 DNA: TGTGCCAGCAGTGACTCAGCAGGGACAGGGGGCGCGGATACGCAGTATTTT.

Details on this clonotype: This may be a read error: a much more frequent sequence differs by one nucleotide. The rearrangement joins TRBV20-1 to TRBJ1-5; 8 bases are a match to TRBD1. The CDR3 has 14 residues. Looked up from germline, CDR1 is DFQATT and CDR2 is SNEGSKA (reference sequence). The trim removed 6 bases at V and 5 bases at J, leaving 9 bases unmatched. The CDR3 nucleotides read TGCAGTGCGGCCCGGGACAGGATGGATCAGCCCCAGCATTTT. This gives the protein CSAARDRMDQPQHF.

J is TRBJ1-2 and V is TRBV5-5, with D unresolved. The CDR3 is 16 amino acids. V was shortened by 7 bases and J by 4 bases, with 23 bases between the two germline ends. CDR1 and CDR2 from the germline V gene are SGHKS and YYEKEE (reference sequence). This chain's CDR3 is CASYLNVSRKTYGYTF. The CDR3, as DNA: TGTGCCAGCTATTTGAATGTCTCGCGAAAGACCTATGGCTACACCTTC.

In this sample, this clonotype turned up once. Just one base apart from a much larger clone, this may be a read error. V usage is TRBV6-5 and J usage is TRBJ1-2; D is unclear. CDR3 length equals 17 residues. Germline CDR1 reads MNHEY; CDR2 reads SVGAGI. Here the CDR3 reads CVSSFKQPYGKTYGYTF. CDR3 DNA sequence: TGTGTCAGCAGTTTCAAGCAGCCTTACGGAAAGACCTATGGCTACACCTTC.

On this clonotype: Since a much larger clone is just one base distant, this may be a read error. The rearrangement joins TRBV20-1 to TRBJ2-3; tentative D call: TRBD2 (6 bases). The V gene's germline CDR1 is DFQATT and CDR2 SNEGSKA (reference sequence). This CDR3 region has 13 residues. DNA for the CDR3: TGCAGTGCTTGCCTAGCGTCGGGAGATGCGCAGTATTTT. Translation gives CSACLASGDAQYF.

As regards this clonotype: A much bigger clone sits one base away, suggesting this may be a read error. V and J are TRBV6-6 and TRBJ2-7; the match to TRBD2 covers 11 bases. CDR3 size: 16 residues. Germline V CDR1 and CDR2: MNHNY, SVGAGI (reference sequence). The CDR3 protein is CASRAIAGGSSYEQHF. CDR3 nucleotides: TGTGCCAGCAGGGCTATAGCGGGGGGGAGCTCCTACGAGCAGCACTTC.

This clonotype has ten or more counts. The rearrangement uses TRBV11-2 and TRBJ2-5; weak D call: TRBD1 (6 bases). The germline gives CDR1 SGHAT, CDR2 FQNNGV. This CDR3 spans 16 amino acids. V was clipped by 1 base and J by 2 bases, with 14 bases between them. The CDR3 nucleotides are TGTGCCAGCAGCTTAGGAGGGAAGGACAGACAAGAGACCCAGTACTTC. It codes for CASSLGGKDRQETQYF.

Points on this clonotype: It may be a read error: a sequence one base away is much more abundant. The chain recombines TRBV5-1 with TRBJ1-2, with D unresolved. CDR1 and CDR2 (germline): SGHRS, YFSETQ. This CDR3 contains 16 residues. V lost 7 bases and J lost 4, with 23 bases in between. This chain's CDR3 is CASVTSSVRKTYGYTF. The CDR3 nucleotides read TGCGCCAGCGTTACGTCATCGGTTCGAAAGACCTATGGCTACACCTTC.

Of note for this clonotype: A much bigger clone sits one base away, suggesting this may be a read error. This CDR3 reads CAGSRQANSYEQYF. The CDR3 bases are TGTGCCGGTAGTAGACAGGCGAACTCCTACGAGCAGTACTTC. J is TRBJ2-7 and V is TRBV19, with D possibly being TRBD1 (6 bases). Germline lookup yields CDR1 LNHDA and CDR2 SQIVND (reference sequence). This CDR3 comprises 14 residues.

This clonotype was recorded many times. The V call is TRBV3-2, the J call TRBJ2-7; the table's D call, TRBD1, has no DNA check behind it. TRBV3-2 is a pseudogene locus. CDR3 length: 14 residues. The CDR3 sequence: CASSQVNRGNEQYF. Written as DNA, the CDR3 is TGTGCCAGCAGCCAAGTTAACAGGGGGAACGAGCAGTACTTC.

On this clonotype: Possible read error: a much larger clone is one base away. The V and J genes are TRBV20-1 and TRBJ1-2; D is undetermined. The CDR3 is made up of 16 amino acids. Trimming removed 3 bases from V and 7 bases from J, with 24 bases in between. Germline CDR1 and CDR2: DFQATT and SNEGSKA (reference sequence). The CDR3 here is CSASSLLFRKTCGYTF. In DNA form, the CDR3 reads TGCAGTGCTAGTTCCTTGCTGTTTCGAAAGACCTGTGGCTACACCTTC.

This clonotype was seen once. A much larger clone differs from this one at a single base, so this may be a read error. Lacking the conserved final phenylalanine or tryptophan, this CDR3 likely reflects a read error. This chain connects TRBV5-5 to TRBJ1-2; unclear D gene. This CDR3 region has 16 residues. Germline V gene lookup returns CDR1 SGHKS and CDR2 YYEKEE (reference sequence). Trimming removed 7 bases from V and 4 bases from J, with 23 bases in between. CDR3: CASSALVSRKTYGYTI. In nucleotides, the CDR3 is TGTGCCAGCTCGGCTCTTGTCTCGCGAAAGACCTATGGCTACACCATC.

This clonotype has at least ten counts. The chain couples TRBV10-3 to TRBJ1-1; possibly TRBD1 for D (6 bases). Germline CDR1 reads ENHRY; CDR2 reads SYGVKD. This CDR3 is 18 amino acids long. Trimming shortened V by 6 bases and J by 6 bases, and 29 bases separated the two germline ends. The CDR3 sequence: CAISVNWDKENLFAEAFF. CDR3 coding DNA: TGTGCCATCAGCGTAAACTGGGACAAGGAAAACTTGTTCGCTGAAGCTTTCTTT.

The chain's CDR3 is CASSRVVTSRKAYGYTF. The CDR3 bases are TGCGCCAGCAGCCGCGTGGTCACTTCTAGAAAGGCCTATGGCTACACCTTC. This chain joins TRBV10-2 and TRBJ1-2, with D unresolved. This CDR3 is 17 amino acids long. Germline V gene lookup returns CDR1 WSHSY and CDR2 SAAADI. Trimming removed 6 bases from V and 4 bases from J, with 24 bases in between.

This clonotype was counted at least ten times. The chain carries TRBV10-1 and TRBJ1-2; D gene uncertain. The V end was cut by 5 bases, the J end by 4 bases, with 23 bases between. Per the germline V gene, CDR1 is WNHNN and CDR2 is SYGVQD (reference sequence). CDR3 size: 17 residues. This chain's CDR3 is CASSLQQRSRKTYGYTF. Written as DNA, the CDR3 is TGCGCCAGCAGTCTTCAGCAAAGATCGCGAAAGACCTATGGCTACACCTTC.

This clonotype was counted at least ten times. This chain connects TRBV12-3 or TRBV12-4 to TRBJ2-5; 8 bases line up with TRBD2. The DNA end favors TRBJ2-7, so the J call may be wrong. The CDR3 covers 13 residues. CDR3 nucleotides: TGTGCCAGCAGTTTGGGGGCGGGGGGCGAGCAGTACTTC. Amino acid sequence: CASSLGAGGEQYF.

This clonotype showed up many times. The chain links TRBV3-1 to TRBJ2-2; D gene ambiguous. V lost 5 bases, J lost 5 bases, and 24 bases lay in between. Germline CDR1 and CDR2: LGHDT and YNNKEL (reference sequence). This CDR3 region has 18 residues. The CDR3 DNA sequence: TGTGCCAGCAGCTTATTCAGTCCCATTTCAGGCTTGACCGGGGAGCTGTTTTTT. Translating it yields CASSLFSPISGLTGELFF.

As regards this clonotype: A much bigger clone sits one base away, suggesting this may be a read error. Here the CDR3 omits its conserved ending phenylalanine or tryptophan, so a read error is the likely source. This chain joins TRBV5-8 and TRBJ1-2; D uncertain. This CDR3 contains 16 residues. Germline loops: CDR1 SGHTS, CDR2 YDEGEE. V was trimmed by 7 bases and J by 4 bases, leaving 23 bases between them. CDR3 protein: CASVVPHPRKTYGYTL. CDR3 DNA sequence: TGTGCCAGCGTCGTGCCTCATCCACGAAAGACCTATGGCTACACCCTC.

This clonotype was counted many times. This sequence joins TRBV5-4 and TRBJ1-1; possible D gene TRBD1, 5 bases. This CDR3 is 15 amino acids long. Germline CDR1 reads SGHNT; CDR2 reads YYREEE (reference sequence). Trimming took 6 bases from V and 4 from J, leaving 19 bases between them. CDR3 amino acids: CASTLEGSRGTEAFF. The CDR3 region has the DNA TGTGCCAGCACCCTGGAGGGGTCGCGGGGCACTGAAGCTTTCTTT.

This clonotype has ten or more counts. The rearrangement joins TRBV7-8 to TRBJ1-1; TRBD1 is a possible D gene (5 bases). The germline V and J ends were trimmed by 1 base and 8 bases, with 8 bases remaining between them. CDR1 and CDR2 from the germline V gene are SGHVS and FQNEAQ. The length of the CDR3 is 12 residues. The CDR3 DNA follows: TGTGCCAGCAGCTTAGGACCAGGGGAAGCTTTCTTT. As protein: CASSLGPGEAFF.

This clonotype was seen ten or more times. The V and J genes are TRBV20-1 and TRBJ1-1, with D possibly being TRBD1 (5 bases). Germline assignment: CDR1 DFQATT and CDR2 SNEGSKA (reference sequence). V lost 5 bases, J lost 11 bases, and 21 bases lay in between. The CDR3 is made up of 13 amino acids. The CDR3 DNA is TGCAGTGCTCCAGGGTCAGCGGGGGGTACGGCTTTCTTT. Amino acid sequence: CSAPGSAGGTAFF.

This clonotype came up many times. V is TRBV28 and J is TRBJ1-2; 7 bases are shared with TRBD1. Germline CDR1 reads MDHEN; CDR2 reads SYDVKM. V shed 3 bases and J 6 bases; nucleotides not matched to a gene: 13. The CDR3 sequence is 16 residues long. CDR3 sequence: CASSFFHDREADGYTF. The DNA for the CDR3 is TGTGCCAGCAGTTTTTTTCATGACAGGGAGGCGGATGGCTACACCTTC.

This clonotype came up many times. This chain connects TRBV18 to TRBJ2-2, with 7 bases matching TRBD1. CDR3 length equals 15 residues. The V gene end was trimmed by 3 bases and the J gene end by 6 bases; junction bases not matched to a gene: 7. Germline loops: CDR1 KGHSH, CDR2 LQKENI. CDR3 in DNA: TGTGCCAGCTCACCGCCGGGACAGTGGGCCGGGGAGCTGTTTTTT. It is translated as CASSPPGQWAGELFF. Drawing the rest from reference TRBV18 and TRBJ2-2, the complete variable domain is NAGVMQNPRHLVRRRGQEARLRCSPMKGHSHVYWYRQLPEEGLKFMVYLQKENIIDESGMPKERFSAEFPKEGPSILRIQQVVRGDSAAYFCASSPPGQWAGELFFGEGSRLTVL.

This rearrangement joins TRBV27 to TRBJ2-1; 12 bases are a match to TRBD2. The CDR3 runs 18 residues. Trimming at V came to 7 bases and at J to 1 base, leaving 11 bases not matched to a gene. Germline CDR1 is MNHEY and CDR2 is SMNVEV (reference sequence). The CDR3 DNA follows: TGTGCCAGCACTTCTTCGACTAGCGGGAGAAGGTCCTACAATGAGCAGTTCTTC. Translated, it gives CASTSSTSGRRSYNEQFF.

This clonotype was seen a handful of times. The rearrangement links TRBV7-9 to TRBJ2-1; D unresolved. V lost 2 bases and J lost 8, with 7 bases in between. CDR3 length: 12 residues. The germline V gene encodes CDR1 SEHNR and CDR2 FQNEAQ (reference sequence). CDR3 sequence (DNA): TGTGCCAGCAGCTTATCACGGGATGAGCAGTTCTTC. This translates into CASSLSRDEQFF.

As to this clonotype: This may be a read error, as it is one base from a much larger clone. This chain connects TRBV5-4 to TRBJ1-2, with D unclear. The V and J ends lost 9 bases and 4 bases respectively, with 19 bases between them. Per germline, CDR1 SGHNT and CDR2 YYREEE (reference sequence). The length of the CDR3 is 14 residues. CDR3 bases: TGTGCCAACAACATAAAAGGGAATACCTATGGCTACACCTTC. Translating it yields CANNIKGNTYGYTF.

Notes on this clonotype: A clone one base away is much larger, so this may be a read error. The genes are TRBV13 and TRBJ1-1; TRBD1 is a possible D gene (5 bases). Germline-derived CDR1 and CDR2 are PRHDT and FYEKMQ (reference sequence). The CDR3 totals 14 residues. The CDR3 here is CASTPRGEGTEASF. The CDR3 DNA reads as TGTGCCAGCACCCCTCGGGGGGAGGGCACTGAAGCTTCCTTT.

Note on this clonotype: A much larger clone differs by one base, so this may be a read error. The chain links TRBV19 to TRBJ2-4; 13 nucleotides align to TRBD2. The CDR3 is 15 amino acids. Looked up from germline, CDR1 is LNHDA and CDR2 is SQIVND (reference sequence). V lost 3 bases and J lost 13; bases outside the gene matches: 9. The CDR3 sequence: CASSIYGTSGTEQYF. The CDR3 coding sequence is TGTGCCAGTAGTATCTACGGGACTAGCGGGACTGAGCAGTACTTC.